Listed below are T cell receptor beta chains from one sample, sequenced in a study of identical twins. TCRdb fed the 5' RACE reads into MiXCR, producing one record per CDR3 protein. The sample records a few hundred thousand distinct CDR3 sequences, about 8.9% being singletons. A further study also used this sample, focusing on yellow fever vaccine responses in identical twins.

The sequencing input was memory (CD45RO+) T cells sorted from blood. The receptors derive from a woman aged 18-29 years in good health. The CDR3 runs from the conserved cysteine through the conserved F or W. A D gene is named only where the DNA matches it firmly. Not every row has a clone size; where given, it reads once, few, many or a size class.

TRBV5-1	TRBJ1-6	NA	many	CASKGQNNSPLHF	TGCGCCAGCAAAGGACAGAATAATTCACCCCTCCACTTT
TRBV28	TRBJ2-5	TRBD1	few	CASSPLTGVGQETQYF	TGTGCCAGCAGTCCACTGACAGGGGTCGGGCAAGAGACCCAGTACTTC
TRBV20-1	TRBJ2-3	TRBD2	few	CSASPPTSAITDTQYF	TGCAGTGCTAGCCCCCCTACTAGCGCAATCACAGATACGCAGTATTTT
TRBV6-4	TRBJ2-1	NA	many	CASSDRGSSSYNEQFF	TGTGCCAGCAGTGACCGGGGCTCGAGCTCCTACAATGAGCAGTTCTTC
TRBV27	TRBJ2-7	NA	few	CASSLKPAHEQYF	TGTGCCAGCAGTTTAAAACCGGCCCACGAGCAGTACTTC
TRBV6-4	TRBJ2-2	TRBD1	few	CASSDGQGNTGELFF	TGTGCCAGCAGTGATGGACAGGGGAACACCGGGGAGCTGTTTTTT
TRBV7-9	TRBJ2-1	NA	many	CASSLGVASDEQFF	TGTGCCAGCAGCTTAGGGGTGGCTAGCGATGAGCAGTTCTTC
TRBV10-2	TRBJ1-2	TRBD1	few	CASRLRGTGDHYGYTF	TGCGCCAGCAGGTTGCGGGGGACAGGGGATCACTATGGCTACACCTTC
TRBV9	TRBJ2-5	NA	NA	CASSVEEETQYF	TGTGCCAGCAGCGTAGAGGAAGAGACCCAGTACTTC
TRBV5-6	TRBJ1-4	TRBD1	NA	CASSSPGQTDEKLFF	TGTGCCAGCAGCTCCCCGGGACAGACCGATGAAAAACTGTTTTTT
TRBV20-1	TRBJ2-1	NA	NA	CSARGSGAGSHNEQFF	TGCAGTGCTAGAGGGTCCGGTGCGGGGTCCCACAATGAGCAGTTCTTC
TRBV19	TRBJ2-5	NA	NA	CASSIAGGAETQYF	TGTGCCAGTAGTATAGCCGGGGGAGCGGAGACCCAGTACTTC
TRBV10-3	TRBJ2-3	NA	few	CAISDYVRKGAAYTDTQYF	TGTGCCATCAGTGATTATGTCAGAAAAGGAGCGGCGTACACAGATACGCAGTATTTT
TRBV5-5	TRBJ1-1	TRBD1	many	CASSGDRGGYTEAFF	TGTGCCAGCAGCGGGGACAGGGGAGGGTACACTGAAGCTTTCTTT
TRBV15	TRBJ1-6	TRBD1	NA	CATSRGTGTGSSPLHF	TGTGCCACCAGCAGAGGGACCGGGACAGGGAGTTCACCCCTCCACTTT
TRBV9	TRBJ1-1	NA	many	CASSPTAMNTEAFF	TGTGCCAGCAGCCCTACAGCAATGAACACTGAAGCTTTCTTT
TRBV11-1	TRBJ2-5	TRBD2	NA	CASSLAALAGVPGPETQYF	TGTGCCAGCAGCTTAGCGGCCCTAGCGGGGGTTCCCGGTCCGGAGACCCAGTACTTC
TRBV19	TRBJ2-3	NA	NA	CASSIEKGFADTQYF	TGTGCCAGTAGTATAGAGAAGGGTTTCGCAGATACGCAGTATTTT
TRBV12-3/TRBV12-4	TRBJ2-2	NA	many	CASSLGLAGELFF	TGTGCCAGCAGTTTAGGGTTAGCGGGGGAGCTGTTTTTT
TRBV29-1	TRBJ2-7	NA	many	CSVEWARGRGYEQYF	TGCAGCGTTGAGTGGGCTCGGGGGAGAGGCTACGAGCAGTACTTC
TRBV12-3/TRBV12-4	TRBJ1-5	TRBD1	many	CASSRLLGQGSQPQHF	TGTGCCAGCAGCCGGCTTCTGGGACAGGGATCCCAGCCCCAGCATTTT
TRBV9	TRBJ2-2	TRBD2	few	CASSVSGSTSTGELFF	TGTGCCAGCAGCGTGAGCGGGAGCACTAGCACCGGGGAGCTGTTTTTT
TRBV6-1	TRBJ1-5	NA	NA	CASSVASQPQHF	TGTGCCAGCAGTGTGGCGTCCCAGCCCCAGCATTTT
TRBV5-5	TRBJ1-2	NA	few	CASSFGRSGYGYTF	TGTGCCAGCAGCTTTGGACGATCCGGGTATGGCTACACCTTC
TRBV15	TRBJ1-2	NA	many	CATSRETGPTRYGYTF	TGTGCCACCAGCAGGGAGACGGGCCCCACGCGCTATGGCTACACCTTC
TRBV15	TRBJ1-4	TRBD1	NA	CATSSERGTGAEKLFF	TGTGCCACCAGCAGTGAACGCGGGACAGGGGCCGAAAAACTGTTTTTT
TRBV4-1	TRBJ2-7	NA	NA	CASSQDLGEWYEQYF	TGCGCCAGCAGCCAAGATCTGGGAGAATGGTACGAGCAGTACTTC
TRBV27	TRBJ2-1	TRBD2	few	CASSLSGGSSYNEQFF	TGTGCCAGCAGTTTATCGGGGGGGAGCTCCTACAATGAGCAGTTCTTC
TRBV29-1	TRBJ2-1	TRBD2	NA	CSVETGLSSYNEQFF	TGCAGCGTTGAAACGGGACTAAGCTCCTACAATGAGCAGTTCTTC
TRBV4-1	TRBJ1-2	NA	many	CASSQDEWTAGGYTF	TGCGCCAGCAGCCAAGATGAGTGGACCGCTGGTGGCTACACCTTC
TRBV5-1	TRBJ2-7	TRBD1	few	CASSFTGESSYEQYF	TGCGCCAGCAGCTTCACAGGGGAAAGCTCCTACGAGCAGTACTTC
TRBV5-1	TRBJ2-1	TRBD2	NA	CASSLTSGRVNEQFF	TGCGCCAGCAGCCTAACTAGCGGGAGGGTTAATGAGCAGTTCTTC
TRBV29-1	TRBJ1-2	NA	many	CSVAGTDGYTF	TGCAGCGTTGCGGGTACGGACGGCTACACCTTC
TRBV5-1	TRBJ2-2	NA	few	CASSLTGQNTGELFF	TGCGCCAGCAGCTTGACGGGACAGAACACCGGGGAGCTGTTTTTT
TRBV4-2	TRBJ2-1	TRBD1	many	CASSQGDRDNEQFF	TGTGCCAGCAGCCAAGGAGACAGGGACAATGAGCAGTTCTTC
TRBV24-1	TRBJ2-4	NA	few	CATSDAGVAKNIQYF	TGTGCCACCAGTGATGCTGGGGTAGCCAAAAACATTCAGTACTTC
TRBV9	TRBJ2-7	TRBD2	few	CASSVGVAGVGEQYF	TGTGCCAGCAGCGTAGGGGTAGCGGGAGTGGGGGAGCAGTACTTC
TRBV24-1	TRBJ2-1	NA	NA	CATSDISRSSAYNEQFF	TGTGCCACCAGTGATATTTCCCGGAGTAGTGCCTACAATGAGCAGTTCTTC
TRBV10-3	TRBJ1-6	NA	NA	CAIKEGVNASPLHF	TGTGCCATCAAAGAAGGGGTGAACGCTTCACCCCTCCACTTT
TRBV5-1	TRBJ2-5	TRBD1	many	CASSSNPGQGQETQYF	TGCGCCAGCAGCTCCAATCCGGGACAGGGGCAAGAGACCCAGTACTTC
TRBV12-3/TRBV12-4	TRBJ1-4	NA	many	CASSPPELGPEKLFF	TGTGCCAGCAGTCCCCCGGAGTTAGGGCCCGAAAAACTGTTTTTT
TRBV4-1	TRBJ2-5	TRBD2	few	CASSQDPSGAGETQYF	TGCGCCAGCAGCCAAGATCCGAGCGGGGCAGGGGAGACCCAGTACTTC
TRBV25-1	TRBJ2-1	NA	many	CASSEGTGNEQFF	TGTGCCAGCAGTGAAGGTACGGGAAATGAGCAGTTCTTC
TRBV2	TRBJ2-1	TRBD2	many	CASSSSGRAYNEQFF	TGTGCCAGCAGCTCCAGCGGGAGGGCCTACAATGAGCAGTTCTTC
TRBV2	TRBJ2-3	NA	few	CASRETGVGTDTQYF	TGTGCCAGCAGGGAGACGGGAGTGGGCACAGATACGCAGTATTTT
TRBV3-1	TRBJ2-2	TRBD1	NA	CASSQEDPAGGRTGELFF	TGTGCCAGCAGCCAAGAAGACCCGGCAGGGGGTAGGACCGGGGAGCTGTTTTTT
TRBV24-1	TRBJ2-6	NA	NA	CATSGQLNSGANVLTF	TGTGCCACCAGTGGACAACTGAACTCTGGGGCCAACGTCCTGACTTTC
TRBV5-1	TRBJ2-1	NA	NA	CASSLGFGFSYNEQFF	TGCGCCAGCAGCTTGGGGTTCGGATTCTCCTACAATGAGCAGTTCTTC